This is a list of T cell receptor beta chains from one sample in a study of CDR3 diversity in severe acne. One entry per CDR3 protein results from TCRdb running MiXCR on the PCR reads. This table holds 100,000 or so distinct CDR3 sequences, under 60% found once. Material for sequencing was blood. These receptors were collected from a male donor with acne. CDR3s include the opening cysteine and the closing phenylalanine or tryptophan. The D gene is left open where the match is weak.

v_call	j_call	d_call	cdr3_aa
TRBV19	TRBJ2-2	.	CASSVRRGTGELFF
TRBV2	TRBJ1-1	.	CASSGEVDAEAFF
TRBV7-9	TRBJ1-1	.	CASSAGEAFF
TRBV7-6	TRBJ2-2	TRBD1	CASSQGTGVTGELFF
TRBV20-1	.	.	CSARSQANDEQFF
TRBV15	TRBJ2-7	.	CATSRAGGEQYF
TRBV5-8	TRBJ1-2	TRBD1	CASSPGQGLGYTF
TRBV7-6	TRBJ2-5	TRBD1	CASSHKTGYQETQYF
TRBV5-8	TRBJ2-1	.	CASSLDARRGADEQFF
TRBV7-8	TRBJ2-5	.	CASSLSPALRETQYF
TRBV7-2	TRBJ2-7	.	CASSRGRGYEQYF
TRBV20-1	TRBJ2-2	.	CSARTAGTNTGELFF
TRBV7-9	TRBJ2-3	.	CASSFFMNNTQYF
TRBV10-3	TRBJ1-2	.	CAFQVAQGGYTF
TRBV20-1	TRBJ1-2	TRBD1	CSARETGFNYGYTF
TRBV30	TRBJ1-3	.	CAWSVWFGRSSGNTIYF
TRBV28	TRBJ1-2	TRBD1	CASSRQGAYNGYTF
TRBV6-5	TRBJ1-5	.	CASSPGATNQPQHF
TRBV20-1	TRBJ2-3	.	CSASQPRAGDTQYF
TRBV2	TRBJ2-7	TRBD1	CAGNVQGVLREQYF
TRBV29-1	TRBJ2-7	.	CSVEDEGGYEQYF
TRBV5-6	TRBJ2-5	.	CASSPNREGWRETQYF
TRBV12-3/TRBV12-4	TRBJ1-5	.	CASSESGQGGQPQHF
TRBV7-9	TRBJ2-5	.	CASRQLGETQYF
TRBV24-1	TRBJ2-3	.	CATSDATSTDTQYF
TRBV6-2/TRBV6-3	TRBJ2-1	TRBD2	CASSYPTSGRAAVANEQFF
TRBV19	TRBJ2-1	TRBD2	CASSMREYNEQFF
TRBV7-9	TRBJ1-2	.	CASSIVGREYGYTF
TRBV11-2	TRBJ2-5	.	CASSLPGQTQYF
TRBV11-2	TRBJ1-6	TRBD1	CASSLGDRVKFSYNSPLHF
TRBV25-1	TRBJ1-5	TRBD1	CASSAGGNQPQHF
TRBV24-1	TRBJ1-3	.	CATSAGVSGNTIYF
TRBV7-9	TRBJ2-1	TRBD2	CASRTGQGTSGRGENEQFF
TRBV15	TRBJ2-6	.	CATSRDLGGTRVLTF
TRBV20-1	TRBJ2-3	TRBD2	CSSAGTSGRGGTDTQYF
TRBV7-9	TRBJ2-3	.	CASSPRSSKDTQYF
TRBV5-5	TRBJ1-6	.	CASLRGVDSPLHF
TRBV5-1	TRBJ2-7	.	CASSQGTGAAYEQYF
TRBV7-2	TRBJ1-5	.	CASSEFGNNQPQHF
TRBV15	TRBJ2-3	.	CATSSGIGNTDTQYF
TRBV15	TRBJ1-6	.	CATSSPGHYNSPLHF
TRBV7-3	TRBJ1-5	.	CASSIQGGQPQHF
TRBV20-1	TRBJ2-7	.	CSARGPSDSYEQYF
TRBV27	TRBJ2-7	.	CASSWGPLYEQYF
TRBV7-2	TRBJ2-2	.	CASDLGRAEGDTGELFF
TRBV20-1	TRBJ2-7	TRBD2	CSASWASGINYEQYF
TRBV6-4	TRBJ1-2	.	CASSDSTEVGGYTF
TRBV10-3	TRBJ2-5	.	CAISEGLRQETQYF
TRBV20-1	TRBJ2-7	TRBD2	CSADGTSGRVHERYF
TRBV10-3	TRBJ2-3	.	CASSRADTQYF
TRBV20-1	TRBJ1-5	.	CSASLRAGQPQHF
TRBV7-9	TRBJ2-5	.	CASSHRQEIQETQYF
TRBV5-1	TRBJ2-7	.	CASSLGQDYEQYF
TRBV20-1	TRBJ2-7	.	CSACRGQEQYF
TRBV10-2	TRBJ1-2	.	CASSEANYGYTF
TRBV14	TRBJ2-5	TRBD1	CASSQEQGAQETQYF
TRBV27	TRBJ2-6	.	CDDSRSGANVLTF
TRBV9	TRBJ2-5	TRBD2	CASSVGTSPRQTQYF
TRBV20-1	TRBJ2-5	TRBD1	CSARDLARGQRETQYF
TRBV7-8	TRBJ2-1	TRBD1	CASSGRDRAYNEQFF